These T cell receptor beta chains were read from a single sample in a study of Ad26.COV2.S vaccination and SARS-CoV-2 variants. The repertoire was sequenced with immunoSEQ multiplex PCR; TCRdb's copy has only in-frame clones and lacks some. The sample records under 550,000 clones, over 75% being singletons. This specimen consisted of peripheral blood, obtained in a trial of Ad26.COV2.S vaccine versus placebo. The receptors shown here come from a person aged 18-60 years who received the Ad26.COV2.S COVID-19 vaccine or a placebo. CDR3s include the opening cysteine and the closing phenylalanine or tryptophan. The D gene is left open where the match is weak. Rows give clone size only sometimes, using once, few, many, or a class for an expanded clone.

v_call,j_call,d_call,clone_size,cdr3_aa,cdr3_nt
TRBV4-1,TRBJ2-7,NA,NA,CASSQEGLTYEQYF,TGCGCCAGCAGCCAGGAGGGTTTAACCTACGAGCAGTACTTC
TRBV19,TRBJ1-2,NA,NA,CASSTRDLYGYTF,TGTGCCAGTAGTACTCGGGACCTCTATGGCTACACCTTC
TRBV4-1,TRBJ1-5,TRBD1,once,CASSQDRDRGQPQHF,TGCGCCAGCAGCCAAGATAGGGACAGGGGACAGCCCCAGCATTTT
TRBV27,TRBJ2-7,NA,NA,CASSLSYSGEQYF,TGTGCCAGCAGTTTATCGTACTCCGGCGAGCAGTACTTC
TRBV4-1,TRBJ1-1,NA,once,CASSQFGQGMNTEAFF,TGCGCCAGCAGCCAATTTGGGCAGGGGATGAACACTGAAGCTTTCTTT
TRBV7-6,TRBJ2-6,NA,NA,CASSFDGLRANVLTF,TGTGCCAGCAGCTTCGACGGGCTCCGGGCCAACGTCCTGACTTTC
TRBV3-1/TRBV3-2,TRBJ1-2,TRBD1,NA,CASSHGTDEYGYTF,TGTGCCAGCAGCCATGGGACAGACGAGTATGGCTACACCTTC
TRBV10-3,TRBJ1-6,NA,NA,CAISGQVSGNSPLHF,TGTGCCATCAGTGGACAGGTTAGCGGTAATTCACCCCTCCACTTT
TRBV7-9,TRBJ2-5,NA,NA,CASSLGAGFRETQYF,TGTGCCAGCAGCTTAGGGGCAGGGTTTCGGGAGACCCAGTACTTC
TRBV7-9,TRBJ2-1,NA,NA,CASSPTPREQFF,TGTGCCAGCAGCCCGACCCCCAGGGAGCAGTTCTTC
TRBV7-8,TRBJ2-2,NA,NA,CASSLAGQSTGELFF,TGTGCCAGCAGCTTAGCGGGTCAGAGCACCGGGGAGCTGTTTTTT
TRBV6-1,TRBJ1-3,NA,NA,CASSEASGPGNTIYF,TGTGCCAGCAGTGAAGCCTCGGGACCTGGAAACACCATATATTTT
TRBV29-1,TRBJ1-5,NA,NA,CSMLRGRTYDQPQHF,TGCAGCATGCTACGGGGCAGGACCTATGATCAGCCCCAGCATTTT
TRBV5-1,TRBJ1-6,NA,NA,CASSGGGRSPLHF,TGCGCCAGCAGCGGGGGAGGTCGTTCACCCCTCCACTTT
TRBV4-3,TRBJ2-3,TRBD2,NA,CASSPTPSSGAADTQYF,TGCGCCAGCAGCCCCACCCCTTCCAGCGGGGCGGCGGATACGCAGTATTTT
TRBV5-4,TRBJ1-3,NA,NA,CASTLDGAAPSGNTIYF,TGTGCCAGCACCCTGGACGGGGCCGCTCCCTCTGGAAACACCATATATTTT
TRBV29-1,TRBJ1-1,NA,NA,CSVDQDNTEAFF,TGCAGCGTTGATCAGGACAACACTGAAGCTTTCTTT
TRBV6-5,TRBJ2-5,TRBD1,NA,CASRGTGVLGETQYF,TGTGCCAGCAGGGGAACAGGGGTGTTGGGAGAGACCCAGTACTTC
TRBV9,TRBJ1-6,NA,NA,CASSVVSRDGYNSPLHF,TGTGCCAGCAGCGTAGTTTCTCGGGACGGTTATAATTCACCCCTCCACTTT
TRBV5-8,TRBJ1-4,NA,NA,CASSLATIRVANEKLFF,TGTGCCAGCAGCTTGGCCACAATAAGGGTGGCTAATGAAAAACTGTTTTTT
TRBV7-9,TRBJ2-1,NA,NA,CASSLGGTRTNEQFF,TGTGCCAGCAGCTTAGGAGGGACAAGGACCAATGAGCAGTTCTTC
TRBV19,TRBJ1-2,TRBD1,NA,CASSGRGQEDGYTF,TGTGCCAGTAGTGGAAGGGGACAGGAGGATGGCTACACCTTC
TRBV5-4,TRBJ2-3,TRBD2,NA,CASPPCPGLAGSTDTQYF,TGTGCCAGCCCCCCATGCCCTGGACTAGCGGGGAGCACAGATACGCAGTATTTT
TRBV9,TRBJ1-5,NA,NA,CASSAGPYSNQPQHF,TGTGCCAGCAGCGCCGGGCCTTATAGCAATCAGCCCCAGCATTTT
TRBV3-1/TRBV3-2,TRBJ1-5,TRBD1,NA,CASSQGTGGLQHF,TGTGCCAGCAGCCAAGGGACAGGGGGCCTCCAGCATTTT
TRBV7-9,TRBJ2-2,TRBD2,NA,CASSPPQVGGYTGELFF,TGTGCCAGCAGCCCGCCACAAGTGGGGGGGTACACCGGGGAGCTGTTTTTT
TRBV10-2,TRBJ1-4,NA,once,CASRGWPGPLKSTNEKLFF,TGCGCCAGCAGGGGTTGGCCGGGACCCTTAAAATCAACTAATGAAAAACTGTTTTTT
TRBV7-3,TRBJ1-1,TRBD1,NA,CASSPRQGDTEAFF,TGTGCCAGCAGCCCCAGACAGGGGGACACTGAAGCTTTCTTT
TRBV7-8,TRBJ2-7,TRBD1,NA,CASSHLGTVESYEQYF,TGTGCCAGCAGCCACCTCGGGACAGTGGAGTCCTACGAGCAGTACTTC
TRBV10-3,TRBJ2-7,TRBD1,NA,CAISGKTGQQPNEQYF,TGTGCCATCAGTGGGAAGACAGGGCAGCAACCGAACGAGCAGTACTTC
TRBV7-9,TRBJ2-2,NA,NA,CASPELFF,TGTGCCAGCCCGGAGCTGTTTTTT
TRBV9,TRBJ2-7,NA,few,CASSVDTASYEQYF,TGTGCCAGCAGCGTAGATACGGCTTCCTACGAGCAGTACTTC
TRBV27,TRBJ1-1,NA,NA,CASSPRPGGTEAFF,TGTGCCAGCAGTCCCAGGCCGGGGGGGACTGAAGCTTTCTTT
TRBV6-5,TRBJ2-7,NA,NA,CASSYSSMAGSYEQYF,TGTGCCAGCAGTTACTCGAGTATGGCGGGTTCCTACGAGCAGTACTTC
TRBV6-5,TRBJ2-7,TRBD1,NA,CASSYPGQESYEQYF,TGTGCCAGCAGTTACCCGGGACAGGAGTCCTACGAGCAGTACTTC
TRBV11-2,TRBJ1-5,NA,NA,CASSLAFGGRGFPQHF,TGTGCCAGCAGCTTAGCCTTCGGGGGGCGCGGGTTCCCCCAGCATTTT
TRBV7-8,TRBJ2-2,TRBD2,NA,CASSLGLAGDLFGELFF,TGTGCCAGCAGCTTAGGATTAGCGGGGGATTTGTTTGGGGAGCTGTTTTTT
TRBV11-3,TRBJ2-1,NA,NA,CASSLGSKQFF,TGTGCCAGCAGCTTAGGTAGTAAGCAGTTCTTC
TRBV7-9,TRBJ1-5,NA,NA,CASSSDGSPNQPQHF,TGTGCCAGCAGTTCGGACGGATCTCCCAATCAGCCCCAGCATTTT
TRBV28,TRBJ2-4,NA,NA,CASSWRGPAKNIQYF,TGTGCCAGCAGTTGGAGGGGACCGGCCAAAAACATTCAGTACTTC